One and the same sample provided the 12 T cell receptor delta chains below, sequenced in a study of Vδ1+ human thymocytes (dated 2018 in TCRdb). General findings and caveats noted by the study authors: Thymic TRG and TRD repertoires appeared highly polyclonal with Gaussian CDR3 length distributions, unlike oligoclonal peripheral blood repertoires.

These receptors lack a known antigen. TCRdb lists the instrument as Illumina MiSeq. RNA was extracted with the RNeasy mini kit and reverse transcribed using Superscript III. CDR3 amplicons were produced by multiplex PCR using pooled V-gene forward primers and a constant-region reverse primer with Illumina adaptor overhangs. TCRdb reprocessed the public data with the CATT caller; entries with the same nucleotide sequence were combined afterwards. For this sample there are about 50,000 delta-chain clones; more than 12% appear just once. The ten largest clones capture under 0.5% of the sample. The material sequenced was Vdelta1+ gamma-delta thymocytes from the thymus. The sample's cell subset or site label, decoded: FACS-sorted CD3+ TCRalphabeta- TCRVdelta1+ TCRVdelta2- thymocytes. These TCRs come from a girl less than two years old who had congenital heart surgery.

The table lists this clone with a few counts. This rearrangement joins TRDV1 to TRDJ1, with TRDD3 matching over 10 bases. CDR1 is TSWWSYY, CDR2 QGS, per germline. V was clipped by 0 bases and J by 1 base; unmatched bases: 23. The CDR3 runs to 23 residues. The chain's CDR3 is CALGELENSLGDIIGRATDKLIF. The CDR3 DNA reads TGTGCTCTTGGGGAACTTGAGAATTCCCTGGGGGATATCATCGGCCGGGCCACCGATAAACTCATCTTT.

This chain links TRDV1 with TRDJ1; TRDD3 matches at 11 bases. The CDR3 contains 23 residues. The germline V gene has CDR1 TSWWSYY and CDR2 QGS. V lost 9 bases and J lost 8; bases outside the gene matches: 38. CDR3: CALGMSAQKWGIRARSWLRKLIF. DNA for the CDR3: TGTGCTCTCGGTATGTCGGCTCAAAAGTGGGGGATACGGGCTCGAAGTTGGCTACGGAAACTCATCTTT.

This rearrangement joins TRDV1 to TRDJ1; no clear D. Trimming pared 2 bases from V and 5 bases from J, leaving 12 bases between. Germline CDR1 reads TSWWSYY; CDR2 reads QGS. The CDR3 length is 14 residues. CDR3 coding DNA: TGTGCTCTTGGGGAAAGTCCAAGCCGTGATAAACTCATCTTT. As protein: CALGESPSRDKLIF.

The chain joins TRDV1 to TRDJ1; tentatively, D is TRDD2 (5 bases). This CDR3 comprises 18 residues. In germline, CDR1 is TSWWSYY, CDR2 QGS. V was shortened by 2 bases and J by 0 bases, with 19 bases between the two germline ends. CDR3 sequence reads: CALGESPLRGAYTDKLIF. The CDR3 bases are TGTGCTCTTGGGGAATCTCCCCTACGCGGGGCTTACACCGATAAACTCATCTTT.

The chain couples TRDV1 to TRDJ1, with 10 bases aligning to TRDD3. Germline V lookup: CDR1 TSWWSYY, CDR2 QGS. This CDR3 contains 24 residues. The V gene end was trimmed by 5 bases and the J gene end by 3 bases; junction bases not matched to a gene: 33. The CDR3 DNA is TGTGCTCTTGGGCCCCGGAAGGTCTACACAGAAACTTGGGGGATACCAGGCTACGCCGATAAACTCATCTTT. Translation gives CALGPRKVYTETWGIPGYADKLIF.

The table lists this clone with a count of one. The chain uses TRDV2 and TRDJ1; weak D call: TRDD3 (5 bases). The germline CDR1 and CDR2 sequences are GEAIGNYY and EKD. The CDR3 sequence is 17 residues long. V lost 3 bases and J lost 2, with 21 bases in between. For the CDR3, the DNA is TGTGCCTGTGACTCGGAACTGTTCGGGGGTCGTACCGATAAACTCATCTTT. Its translation: CACDSELFGGRTDKLIF.

This clone was seen a few times. The J gene is TRDJ1, the V gene TRAV29/DV5, with D perhaps matching TRDD2 (6 bases). Per germline, CDR1 NSMFDY and CDR2 ISSIKDK. The CDR3 runs to 18 residues. V was pared by 1 base and J by 1 base, with 23 bases between. CDR3 residues: CAASFSSPSPSRTDKLIF. CDR3 in DNA: TGTGCAGCAAGCTTTAGCTCTCCTTCCCCCTCCCGCACCGATAAACTCATCTTT.

This clone was seen a handful of times. The rearrangement links TRDV1 to TRDJ1; 8 bases agree with TRDD3. This CDR3 is built from 19 residues. Germline V lookup: CDR1 TSWWSYY, CDR2 QGS. The J segment lost 1 base and the V segment lost 3 bases, leaving 16 bases of the junction unmatched. CDR3 sequence reads: CALGEGPNRYWGPTDKLIF. CDR3 DNA: TGTGCTCTTGGGGAGGGCCCGAACCGGTACTGGGGGCCCACCGATAAACTCATCTTT.

With respect to this clone: The same CDR3 is also encoded by other DNA sequences in this sample. V and J are TRAV29/DV5 and TRDJ1; 9 bases map to TRDD3. J lost 0 bases, V lost 0 bases, and 12 bases had no gene match. The CDR3 extends over 18 amino acids. CDR1 NSMFDY and CDR2 ISSIKDK come from the germline V gene. The CDR3 is CAASVGRTGGDYTDKLIF. DNA for the CDR3: TGTGCAGCAAGCGTTGGTAGAACTGGGGGAGACTACACCGATAAACTCATCTTT.

This chain joins TRDV1 and TRDJ1, with 10 bases that match TRDD3. This CDR3 is 20 amino acids long. Per germline, CDR1 TSWWSYY and CDR2 QGS. The trim removed 4 bases at V and 0 bases at J, leaving 17 bases unmatched. CDR3 amino acids: CALGGFSTYWGMIYTDKLIF. Here the CDR3 DNA reads TGTGCTCTTGGGGGCTTCTCAACCTACTGGGGGATGATATACACCGATAAACTCATCTTT.

V and J are TRDV1 and TRDJ1, with D perhaps matching TRDD2 (5 bases). Germline V gives CDR1 TSWWSYY, CDR2 QGS. The V end lost 0 bases, the J end lost 1 base, and 18 bases lay between the germline ends. The CDR3 sequence is 18 residues long. CDR3 sequence (DNA): TGTGCTCTTGGGGAACTTACCACTTCCCTACCTGGCACCGATAAACTCATCTTT. Protein: CALGELTTSLPGTDKLIF.

This clone was detected a few times. This chain joins TRDV1 and TRDJ1, with 7 bases identical to TRDD3. The germline CDR1 and CDR2 sequences are TSWWSYY and QGS. This CDR3 contains 22 residues. With 2 bases clipped from V and 0 bases from J, the junction kept 24 bases outside the gene matches. The DNA for the CDR3 is TGTGCTCTTGGGGAAGGTTCGCCCTCGGAAGGGGGATGTGTCCAGTACACCGATAAACTCATCTTT. This translates into CALGEGSPSEGGCVQYTDKLIF.